These T cell receptor beta chains were read from a single sample in a study of blood T cell repertoires in COVID-19. The repertoire was sequenced with immunoSEQ multiplex PCR; TCRdb's copy has only in-frame clones and lacks some. The sample lists approximately 260,000 clones; 75% to 95% were seen once. Specimen: PBMCs or T cells enriched from blood (not recorded which). The receptors derive from a young woman who had recovered from COVID-19. Both conserved end residues are part of each CDR3. The D gene is left open where the match is weak. Part of the rows lack a size; the others show once, few, many or a class for expanded clones.

d_gene,v_gene,j_gene,abundance,CDR3aa,CDR3nt
-,TRBV6-2/TRBV6-3,TRBJ1-5,-,CASSRHLSNQPQHF,TGTGCCAGCAGCCGGCATTTAAGCAATCAGCCCCAGCATTTT
-,TRBV10-3,TRBJ1-2,once,CAITPGQETSYGYTF,TGTGCCATCACACCGGGACAAGAGACTTCCTATGGCTACACCTTC
TRBD1,TRBV7-8,TRBJ1-5,-,CASREDRGGQPQHF,TGTGCCAGCAGGGAGGACAGGGGGGGACAGCCCCAGCATTTT
TRBD2,TRBV4-1,TRBJ2-1,-,CASSQRLLAGEGEQFF,TGCGCCAGCAGCCAAAGGTTGCTAGCGGGAGAGGGTGAGCAGTTCTTC
-,TRBV7-3,TRBJ1-1,-,CASRGENTEAFF,TGTGCCAGCAGAGGGGAGAACACTGAAGCTTTCTTT
-,TRBV6-2/TRBV6-3,TRBJ1-2,-,CASSYYPQAGYTF,TGTGCCAGCAGTTACTATCCGCAGGCAGGCTACACCTTC
TRBD1,TRBV19,TRBJ1-2,once,CASSYRGSYGYTF,TGTGCCAGTAGTTACAGGGGATCATATGGCTACACCTTC
TRBD1,TRBV4-3,TRBJ1-2,-,CASSQDAQGAFGYTF,TGCGCCAGCAGCCAAGATGCACAGGGGGCATTTGGCTACACCTTC
-,TRBV4-1,TRBJ1-5,-,CASSQDWGRGTQPQHF,TGCGCCAGCAGCCAAGATTGGGGCAGGGGCACTCAGCCCCAGCATTTT
-,TRBV11-3,TRBJ1-1,once,CASGSSSNTEAFF,TGTGCCAGCGGGAGCTCCTCGAACACTGAAGCTTTCTTT
-,TRBV24-1,TRBJ1-1,-,CATRPLGGMNTEAFF,TGTGCCACCAGGCCCCTGGGGGGTATGAACACTGAAGCTTTCTTT
-,TRBV4-1,TRBJ2-7,few,CASSQEFGGSYEQYF,TGCGCCAGCAGCCAAGAATTTGGAGGCAGCTACGAGCAGTACTTC
TRBD2,TRBV5-1,TRBJ2-7,-,CASSLEPSGSSYEQYF,TGCGCCAGCAGCTTGGAGCCTAGCGGGAGCTCCTACGAGCAGTACTTC
TRBD1,TRBV24-1,TRBJ2-3,-,CATSDWEDRGSDTQYF,TGTGCCACCAGTGATTGGGAGGACAGGGGTTCAGATACGCAGTATTTT
TRBD1,TRBV7-9,TRBJ1-1,-,CASSLWDRGSTEAFF,TGTGCCAGCAGCTTATGGGACAGGGGTAGCACTGAAGCTTTCTTT
-,TRBV5-4,TRBJ2-2,-,CASRPGSGELFF,TGTGCCAGCCGGCCCGGGTCCGGGGAGCTGTTTTTT
TRBD2,TRBV4-1,TRBJ2-3,-,CATSRTSGSASTDTQYF,TGCGCCACCTCAAGGACTAGCGGGAGTGCTAGCACAGATACGCAGTATTTT
-,TRBV27,TRBJ1-6,-,CASSLTPFGDSNSPLHF,TGTGCCAGCAGTTTAACCCCCTTTGGGGACTCTAATTCACCCCTCCACTTT
-,TRBV3-1/TRBV3-2,TRBJ1-3,many,CASSQKGDYWNTIYF,TGTGCCAGCAGCCAAAAGGGGGATTACTGGAACACCATATATTTT
-,TRBV9,TRBJ1-1,-,CASSVGTDRQNTEAFF,TGTGCCAGCAGCGTAGGCACCGACAGACAGAACACTGAAGCTTTCTTT
-,TRBV5-6,TRBJ1-2,once,CASSYLTVNYGYTF,TGTGCCAGCAGCTACTTGACAGTTAACTATGGCTACACCTTC
-,TRBV27,TRBJ1-4,once,CASSLLGGVGTNEKLFF,TGTGCCAGCAGTTTATTGGGAGGGGTTGGGACTAATGAAAAACTGTTTTTT
TRBD2,TRBV2,TRBJ2-2,-,CASKGLGNTGELFF,TGTGCCAGCAAGGGACTAGGGAACACCGGGGAGCTGTTTTTT
-,TRBV6-4,TRBJ1-6,-,CASSDRVGSPLHF,TGTGCCAGCAGTGATCGGGTTGGTTCACCCCTCCACTTT
-,TRBV19,TRBJ1-5,once,CASDDRYQPQHF,TGTGCCAGTGACGACAGGTATCAGCCCCAGCATTTT
-,TRBV28,TRBJ2-7,-,CASSRAGLKAYEQYF,TGTGCCAGCAGCCGCGCCGGACTGAAAGCCTACGAGCAGTACTTC
-,TRBV7-9,TRBJ2-2,-,CASRRSDDSGELFF,TGTGCCAGCAGGCGGTCTGACGACTCCGGGGAGCTGTTTTTT
-,TRBV21-1,TRBJ2-7,-,CASSKEAGGVYSYEQYF,TGTGCCAGCAGCAAAGAGGCGGGGGGGGTCTACTCCTACGAGCAGTACTTC
-,TRBV19,TRBJ1-2,-,CASSIDTGPYGYTF,TGTGCCAGTAGTATAGACACAGGGCCCTATGGCTACACCTTC
-,TRBV7-2,TRBJ2-7,-,CASSPIAGSYYEQYF,TGTGCCAGCAGCCCCATCGCGGGATCCTACTACGAGCAGTACTTC
TRBD1,TRBV2,TRBJ1-2,-,CASAGTGGVENYGYTF,TGTGCCAGCGCCGGGACAGGGGGAGTCGAAAACTATGGCTACACCTTC
-,TRBV21-1,TRBJ2-2,-,CASTWTPGEGKTGELFF,TGTGCCAGCACTTGGACCCCGGGGGAGGGGAAGACCGGGGAGCTGTTTTTT
TRBD1,TRBV5-4,TRBJ1-1,-,CASSLQGALDPEAFF,TGTGCCAGCAGCTTACAGGGGGCGCTAGACCCTGAAGCTTTCTTT
TRBD2,TRBV5-1,TRBJ2-1,-,CASSLTLAGGPHEQFF,TGCGCCAGCAGCTTAACCCTAGCGGGGGGGCCCCATGAGCAGTTCTTC
TRBD1,TRBV4-2,TRBJ2-2,-,CASSQGGSGGTGELFF,TGTGCCAGCAGCCAAGGGGGTTCAGGGGGCACCGGGGAGCTGTTTTTT
-,TRBV29-1,TRBJ1-1,once,CSGGGGGLNTEAFF,TGCAGCGGAGGTGGCGGAGGACTGAACACTGAAGCTTTCTTT